This TCR beta chain was obtained from a study of cytomegalovirus exposure and HLA in healthy donors (dated by TCRdb to 2015 to 2018). Looking at the study overall: An earlier analysis of roughly 610 of the donors reported over 250 Gb of sequence data and around 110 million unique TCR beta sequences obtained from about 200 million T cells. Roughly 300 gigabases of sequencing data and around 80 million unique TCR sequences made up an early release that covered approximately 650 HLA-typed donors. Of the 350 to 450 genotyped donors, approximately 80% fell in the genetic ancestry cluster associated with self-reported Caucasian donors. The aim of the study was to test whether cataloging public T cell receptors could identify signatures of past pathogen exposure. Using immunosequencing, the study profiled T cell repertoires from approximately 700 subjects and related those repertoires to cytomegalovirus serostatus. In addition to the first cohort of hundreds of subjects, a separate validation cohort of approximately 130 different subjects was used. High-throughput TCR immunosequencing, statistical association of individual TCRs with disease status, and machine learning were combined to predict cytomegalovirus infection status. To study patterns of TCR occurrence, a later analysis re-analyzed previously published TCR beta repertoires from around 660 donors and added high-resolution HLA genotyping. Rather than drawing on any new phenotypic data, the later analysis identified candidate immune exposures from TCR beta sequences and the way those sequences occurred across donors. In an earlier analysis of more than 550 of the donors, high-throughput TCR beta sequencing was used to judge whether each TCR beta V gene segment behaved as functional or pseudogenic. Donor age, sex, ethnicity and CMV serostatus were collected together with the repertoire data. A later genetic analysis took genome-wide SNP genotypes for about 55% of the roughly 670 donors and used that subset as a discovery cohort. Every discovery cohort repertoire had been produced on one sequencing platform. HLA typing covered class I and class II loci at four-digit resolution. The number of typed donors differed by locus: roughly 620-630 for A, B, C, DRB1 and DQB1; approximately 520 for DQA1; 606 for DPA1; and 400 to 480 for DPB1. Roughly 5 DR-DQ haplotypes were handled as single units for association and clustering, since linkage in the cohort was strong. Among under 450 genotyped donors of the cohort, an average of about 240,000 unique TCR beta nucleotide sequences were sequenced per donor, around 18% of them non-productive.

The cohort comprised more than 550 healthy bone marrow donors. At the time of sampling, all cohort members were nominally healthy, though unrecorded immune exposures were likely present. The donor tested CMV seropositive and was one of the 289 seropositive cohort members. A peripheral blood sample was collected from each donor, and TCR beta sequencing was performed on peripheral blood mononuclear cells. The Qiagen DNeasy Blood Extraction Kit was used to extract genomic DNA from the blood cell samples. After removal of 0 bases from V and 9 bases from J, the junction retains 9 bases not matched to a gene. CDR1 and CDR2 were assigned from the germline V gene as LGHNA and YSLEER. The CDR3 runs 16 residues from the cysteine to the phenylalanine. The sequence is cut down to CDR3 DNA, 48 bases in frame from base 1. The protocol used for the library was the immunoSEQ multiplex PCR assay. For the multiplex PCR, a mixture combining 60 forward primers for TCR Vbeta segments and 13 reverse primers for TCR Jbeta segments was used. Amplification of the CDR3 region of rearranged TCR beta genes was performed with a multiplex PCR assay on genomic DNA. The amplified TCR beta libraries were sequenced on the Illumina HiSeq System as 87-base-pair reads. Processing in the source paper ran as follows. A later analysis counted approximately 74 million unique TCR beta chains across the 666 repertoires, and roughly 10 million of these chains were shared by at least two donors. Raw reads were error-corrected and collapsed into unique sequences with a nearest-neighbor algorithm that merged closely related sequences to remove PCR and sequencing errors. To assign V, D and J gene segments, CDR3 sequences were aligned to IMGT reference sequences. For a sequence to be retained, a match of at least six nucleotides to both a V gene segment and a J gene segment was required. Rearrangements were classified as productive when the CDR3 lacked stop codons and remained in frame with V and J, and all other rearrangements were classified as non-productive. Following IMGT convention, CDR3 was defined as the stretch from the second conserved V-encoded cysteine to the conserved J-encoded phenylalanine. The earlier analysis of about 590 of the donors excluded sequences that lacked an unambiguous match to a single V gene segment. An earlier analysis of roughly 590 of the donors called V segments functional above 56.7% productive rearrangements and segregating when the between-donor standard deviation exceeded 5%. A statistical classification framework was built to diagnose cytomegalovirus status from the catalog of TCR beta chain sequences. In a later analysis, V and J genes were assigned by comparing TCR nucleotide sequences against IMGT/GENE-DB human TR gene sequences. The TCRdist pipeline was used in a later analysis to assign CDR3 sequences and most-parsimonious VDJ recombination scenarios. In a later analysis, each TCR beta chain was defined by its CDR3 amino acid sequence together with its V-gene family, and reads without a unique V-gene family were excluded. A later analysis removed 500 to 600 highly shared, low-generation-probability nucleotide sequences to deal with suspected cross-contamination and a sequencing artifact. A later analysis calculated a clonal expansion index for each public chain from normalized within-repertoire ranks of inferred template counts. Generation probabilities in a later analysis came from a VDJ recombination model fitted to out-of-frame rearrangements, and those results were checked against IGoR. In a later analysis, TCR-TCR, TCR-HLA and TCR-CMV co-occurrence was scored with hypergeometric tests, and a repertoire-size bias correction was applied to TCR pairs. To estimate false discovery rates, a later analysis permuted the HLA or CMV assignments 20 times. In a later analysis, co-occurring TCRs were grouped using DBSCAN, and TCRdist sequence similarity was added for clustering within HLA-allele-positive subsets. For co-occurrence clustering, repertoires with fewer than 30,000 or more than 120,000 public chains were excluded, along with four to six repertoires with anomalous nucleotide sharing. This is the immuneACCESS table as TCRdb keeps it, with only in-frame sequences that have V and J called. A part of the clones is gone; compared with another copy, unresolved V genes explain less than half, and the rest is unexplained. V, J and clone size reflect that table, while D and trimming were determined from the DNA. The sample contains approximately 150,000 clones, around 82% of them found a single time. The ten largest clones take up approximately 11% of the sample.

Turning to this clone: It has no known antigen specificity. Base qualities were left out, and no much larger clone turns up one base away.

The research as a whole found: In vitro tests confirmed that three of the cytomegalovirus-associated TCR beta chains recognize cytomegalovirus antigens. Because HLA typing was missing for some donors at each locus, association tests included only the typed subset. Roughly uniform sequencing depth across donors was assumed in presence/absence analyses, although this assumption may not hold. Linkage disequilibrium might explain the correlated functional status among segregating V segments, but an unknown experimental factor could not be ruled out. A later analysis associated approximately 17,000 TCR beta sequences with specific HLA alleles at a false discovery rate of 0.05. Only TCR beta chains were sequenced in this cohort, and the absence of alpha or paired-chain data limited detectable features. An earlier analysis of some 590 of the donors showed that most TCR beta V segments appeared in productive rearrangements either about 90% or about 30% of the time, which broadly matched IMGT annotations. The earlier analysis of 587 of the donors excluded about 16 rarely observed V segments, including chromosome 9 orphons, because counts were too low. A later genetic analysis reported fewer N-insertions in productive TCRs among donors in an Asian-associated ancestry cluster than the roughly 690-donor mean. Compared with equally common non-associated chains, HLA-associated TCR beta chains in a later analysis were more clonally expanded and had lower generation probabilities. Some IMGT-functional V segments, including TRBV6-2 and TRBV6-3, could not be distinguished by the 87-base-pair reads and were therefore excluded. A total of roughly 160 TCR beta chains were listed by the study as associated with cytomegalovirus. While some public TCRs were present in many individuals, most TCR sequences turned up only very rarely across donors. A later analysis found that TCR association rates varied across HLA loci, with DRB1 alleles showing the most associated TCRs and HLA-C alleles the fewest. It was suggested by the authors that the approach could potentially be generalized to other disease states and immunological phenotypes. The classifier was reported to diagnose cytomegalovirus status with high specificity and sensitivity in both the original and validation cohorts. Assigning TCR associations to individual alleles was difficult when HLA alleles, especially DR and DQ, strongly co-occurred. An association between a missense DCLRE1C variant and V-gene and J-gene trimming of TCR beta chains was found in a later genetic analysis and replicated in an independent cohort. For the cohort, immune exposure information was limited to CMV serostatus. A group of highly shared sequence variants was considered likely to be a technical artifact of the sequencing pipeline. A later analysis found that most CMV-associated TCR beta chains appeared HLA-restricted, with HLA associations seemingly driven largely by CMV exposure. A further reported finding was that TCR beta sequences accurately predicted the HLA-A and HLA-B alleles for most subjects in the first cohort. A later analysis reported that several top co-occurrence clusters appeared linked to parvovirus B19, influenza, CMV and Epstein-Barr virus.

The clonotype was recovered from a man aged 50 to 59 in good health and CMV-seropositive. In this chain, TRBV4-3 is recombined with TRBJ2-1, and 9 bases in between align with TRBD2. The sequencing sample was made of PBMCs. The encoded CDR3 is CASSQDSIAGASEQFF. Read as DNA, the sequence is TGCGCCAGCAGCCAAGATAGCATAGCGGGAGCAAGTGAGCAGTTCTTC.